This TCR beta chain emerged from a study of blood T cell repertoires in COVID-19. Germline V gives CDR1 SNHLY, CDR2 FYNNEI. With 0 bases removed from V and 2 bases from J, the gap between germline ends came to 11 bases. The CDR3 runs 15 residues. Generated by immunoSEQ multiplex PCR, the TCRdb table keeps only in-frame clones and is missing some. The sample lists roughly 200,000 clones, 85% seen once, with around 19% in the top ten. This clone came up once. Sequencing was carried out using PBMCs or T cells enriched from blood (not recorded which). The receptor's source is a man aged 35-49 years who had recovered from COVID-19. The chain combines TRBV2 with TRBJ2-7, with D perhaps matching TRBD1 (6 bases). Written as DNA, the CDR3 is TGTGCCAGCAGTGAAGCGCTTGGGGGCCCCTACGAGCAGTACTTC. It is translated as CASSEALGGPYEQYF.